These 19 T cell receptor beta chains were sequenced from one sample in a study of CDR3 diversity in severe acne. TCRdb re-called the PCR reads through MiXCR, storing one row per CDR3 protein. The sample lists about 86,000 distinct CDR3 sequences; around 53% were seen once. Sequenced input: blood. Every receptor here comes from a male donor in good health, without acne.

The chain couples TRBV7-2 to TRBJ2-5; D might be TRBD2 (6 bases). Trimming pared 5 bases from V and 11 bases from J, leaving 12 bases between. CDR1 and CDR2 from the germline V gene are SGHTA and FQGNSA. CDR3 length equals 11 residues. The CDR3 loop reads CASSPSGTQYF. The CDR3 region has the DNA TGTGCCAGCAGCCCCTCGGGGACTCAGTACTTC.

The table lists this clonotype with many counts. The chain carries TRBV5-6 and TRBJ1-3; D not resolved. CDR3 size: 14 residues. Deletions cut 6 bases from V and 2 bases from J, with 12 bases between. Germline loops: CDR1 SGHDT, CDR2 YYEEEE. Here the CDR3 reads CASTRISTGNTIYF. The CDR3 DNA is TGTGCCAGCACCAGGATATCAACTGGAAACACCATATATTTT.

There are many counts of this clonotype. The gene calls are TRBV6-5 and TRBJ2-3; D is possibly TRBD2 (5 bases). V gave up 6 bases and J gave up 14 bases, with 27 bases separating them. Germline CDR1 MNHEY, CDR2 SVGAGI. The CDR3 is 15 amino acids. CDR3 in DNA: TGTGCCAGCAGGTCCTCCGGACTTACAATTGGAGCGACGTATTTT. This translates into CASRSSGLTIGATYF.

The V and J genes are TRBV5-5 and TRBJ2-5; 8 nucleotides agree with TRBD2. CDR3 length equals 16 residues. Germline assignment: CDR1 SGHKS and CDR2 YYEKEE (reference sequence). Trimming took 0 bases from V and 2 from J; bases not matched to a gene: 6. CDR3 coding DNA: TGTGCCAGCAGCTTGGATGGTAGCGGGGCACAAGAGACCCAGTACTTC. It encodes CASSLDGSGAQETQYF.

This clonotype was counted a few times. The chain is built from TRBV2 and TRBJ2-6, with D perhaps TRBD1 (6 bases). V was shortened by 7 bases and J by 0 bases, with 10 bases between the two germline ends. Germline V gene sequence: CDR1 SNHLY, CDR2 FYNNEI. The CDR3 contains 15 residues. CDR3 residues: CASTGAISGANVLTF. As DNA, the CDR3 is TGTGCCAGCACAGGGGCAATCTCTGGGGCCAACGTCCTGACTTTC.

This clonotype was recorded a few times. The chain links TRBV7-2 to TRBJ1-1; 9 bases are a match to TRBD1. With 3 bases clipped from V and 7 bases from J, the junction kept 3 bases outside the gene matches. CDR1 and CDR2 from the germline V gene are SGHTA and FQGNSA. CDR3 length: 13 residues. The CDR3 coding sequence is TGTGCCAGCAGCTTTAGACAGGGGGGTGAAGCTTTCTTT. Translating gives CASSFRQGGEAFF.

The genes are TRBV24-1 and TRBJ2-3, with D unresolved. Germline CDR1 and CDR2: KGHDR and SFDVKD. The CDR3 sequence is 15 residues long. V was clipped by 4 bases and J by 2 bases, with 12 bases between them. The CDR3 protein is CATSDAEVPTDTQYF. The CDR3 coding sequence is TGTGCCACCAGTGACGCTGAGGTCCCCACAGATACGCAGTATTTT.

J is TRBJ1-5 and V is TRBV5-1; TRBD1 matches at 7 bases. The V gene's germline CDR1 is SGHRS and CDR2 YFSETQ. The junction had 4 bases not matched to a gene; V was cut back by 1 base and J by 0 bases. The CDR3 totals 16 residues. CDR3 DNA: TGCGCCAGCAGCTTGACAGGGGATCATAGCAATCAGCCCCAGCATTTT. Translation gives CASSLTGDHSNQPQHF. Using reference TRBV5-1 and TRBJ1-5 for the parts outside the CDR3, the full variable domain is KAGVTQTPRYLIKTRGQQVTLSCSPISGHRSVSWYQQTPGQGLQFLFEYFSETQRNKGNFPGRFSGRQFSNSRSEMNVSTLELGDSALYLCASSLTGDHSNQPQHFGDGTRLSIL.

The CDR3, as DNA: TGCAGTGCTAGAGATGAGGGGTCAGGGGGCGCAATAGGGTACTCACCCCTCCACTTT. Encoded protein: CSARDEGSGGAIGYSPLHF. The chain links TRBV20-1 to TRBJ1-6; 8 bases fit TRBD1. CDR3 length: 19 amino acids. V was clipped by 0 bases and J by 10 bases; unmatched bases: 20. Per the germline V gene, CDR1 is DFQATT and CDR2 is SNEGSKA (reference sequence).

Relative to its sample, this clonotype is medium-sized (0.01 to 0.1%). The chain carries TRBV20-1 and TRBJ2-1, with 9 bases aligning to TRBD2. J gave up 4 bases and V 4 bases, and 5 bases lay outside the gene matches. Germline CDR1 and CDR2: DFQATT and SNEGSKA (reference sequence). The CDR3 spans 14 residues. The CDR3 DNA reads as TGCAGTGCTATTAAAGCGGGGGGTTACAATGAGCAGTTCTTC. Translating it yields CSAIKAGGYNEQFF.

This sequence joins TRBV4-2 and TRBJ1-2; 11 nucleotides match TRBD1. The germline V gene has CDR1 LGHNA and CDR2 YNFKEQ. The length of the CDR3 is 15 residues. The trim removed 8 bases at V and 7 bases at J, leaving 12 bases unmatched. The CDR3 coding sequence is TGTGCCAGCTCACCAATTGGACAGGGGGCTGGTGGCTACACCTTC. Translating it yields CASSPIGQGAGGYTF.

This chain links TRBV14 with TRBJ2-5; D gene unclear. Germline V CDR1 and CDR2: SGHDN, FVKESK. CDR3 length: 17 residues. Trimming removed 1 base at V and 4 bases at J, with 19 bases between. CDR3 protein: CASSQVGPATSSETQYF. CDR3 bases: TGTGCCAGCAGCCAAGTCGGACCGGCCACTTCGTCAGAGACCCAGTACTTC.

Concerning this clonotype itself: A much larger clone is a single base away; this may be a read error. The chain employs TRBV3-1 and TRBJ1-2; no clear D. CDR3 size: 13 residues. CDR1 is LGHDT, CDR2 YNNKEL, per germline (reference sequence). V dropped 4 bases and J dropped 5 bases, with 11 bases sitting between them. The chain's CDR3 is CASSPSEGYGYTF. The CDR3 coding sequence is TGTGCCAGCAGCCCGAGTGAGGGTTATGGCTACACCTTC.

This clonotype was counted at least ten times. The chain carries TRBV5-1 and TRBJ2-3; D is unresolved. The CDR3 length is 15 residues. CDR1 and CDR2 (germline): SGHRS, YFSETQ. The germline V and J ends were trimmed by 0 bases and 0 bases, with 8 bases remaining between them. The CDR3 nucleotides are TGCGCCAGCAGCTTGGAGGCTACTAGCACAGATACGCAGTATTTT. Encoded protein: CASSLEATSTDTQYF. Full variable domain (missing parts from reference TRBV5-1 and TRBJ2-3): KAGVTQTPRYLIKTRGQQVTLSCSPISGHRSVSWYQQTPGQGLQFLFEYFSETQRNKGNFPGRFSGRQFSNSRSEMNVSTLELGDSALYLCASSLEATSTDTQYFGPGTRLTVL.

The chain combines TRBV20-1 with TRBJ1-6; D gene uncertain. The V end was cut by 6 bases, the J end by 13 bases, with 19 bases between. This CDR3 is built from 13 residues. Germline CDR1 and CDR2: DFQATT and SNEGSKA (reference sequence). CDR3 DNA sequence: TGCAGTGCCACCGAGTTCAGTAATCAGCCCCTCCACTTT. Translation gives CSATEFSNQPLHF.

The chain recombines TRBV6-1 with TRBJ2-7; TRBD1 agrees at 8 bases. Trimming took 10 bases from V and 8 from J; bases not matched to a gene: 13. The germline V gene encodes CDR1 MNHNS and CDR2 SASEGT. The CDR3 covers 13 residues. The CDR3 coding sequence is TGTGCCACACTCCGGGACAGGAGGTACAAGCAGTACTTC. Its protein is CATLRDRRYKQYF.

This clonotype was seen a handful of times. The chain employs TRBV7-9 and TRBJ2-7, with TRBD2 matching over 13 bases. CDR3 size: 16 residues. Germline trimming cut 5 bases from V and 4 bases from J; bases unmatched to any gene: 8. Germline V CDR1 and CDR2: SEHNR, FQNEAQ (reference sequence). DNA of the CDR3: TGTGCCAGCAGCCCCAGGACTAGCGGGAGCATTTACGAGCAGTACTTC. Its translation: CASSPRTSGSIYEQYF. Looking up the rest from reference TRBV7-9 and TRBJ2-7 gives the full variable domain: DTGVSQNPRHKITKRGQNVTFRCDPISEHNRLYWYRQTLGQGPEFLTYFQNEAQLEKSRLLSDRFSAERPKGSFSTLEIQRTEQGDSAMYLCASSPRTSGSIYEQYFGPGTRLTVT.

This clonotype was seen ten or more times. The chain uses TRBV6-2 or TRBV6-3 and TRBJ2-3; no clear D. From germline, CDR1 is MNHEY and CDR2 SVGEGT. V gave up 2 bases and J gave up 3 bases, with 9 bases separating them. This CDR3 has 14 amino acids. The CDR3 region is CASSYMWSTDTQYF. The CDR3 DNA is TGTGCCAGCAGTTACATGTGGTCTACAGATACGCAGTATTTT.

The rearrangement joins TRBV6-1 to TRBJ2-7, with D tentatively TRBD2 (6 bases). CDR3 length: 14 residues. The germline V and J ends were trimmed by 6 bases and 0 bases, with 12 bases remaining between them. Germline loops: CDR1 MNHNS, CDR2 SASEGT. CDR3 bases: TGTGCCAGCAGCGTACGGAGGGACTCCTACGAGCAGTACTTC. Protein product: CASSVRRDSYEQYF.